This TCR beta chain was sequenced for a study of T cell responses to AZD1222 COVID-19 vaccine. Some clones are missing from TCRdb's copy, which holds only in-frame ones; the method was immunoSEQ multiplex PCR. The sample lists more than 85,000 clones, 85% to 90% occurring once. Germline V gene sequence: CDR1 SNHLY, CDR2 FYNNEI. V gave up 4 bases and J gave up 4 bases; unmatched junction bases: 6. The CDR3 length is 15 residues. This chain connects TRBV2 to TRBJ2-1, with 8 positions matching TRBD2. The material sequenced was peripheral blood, taken on day 0 of AZD1222 vaccination. This clonotype originated in an adult in good health. CDR3 sequence: CASSGSGGAYNEQFF. The DNA for the CDR3 is TGTGCCAGCAGTGGGAGCGGGGGTGCTTACAATGAGCAGTTCTTC.